Listed here are 21 T cell receptor beta chains from one sample, sequenced in a study of cytomegalovirus exposure and HLA in healthy donors. 60 Vbeta and 13 Jbeta primers were used in PCR. The assay was immunoSEQ multiplex PCR, and TCRdb's table has in-frame clones only and misses some. The sample includes some 180,000 clones, 70% to 80% seen only once; the top ten take around 1.5%. Sequenced material: PBMCs. These receptors were obtained from a man aged 18 to 30 in good health and CMV-seronegative.

This clone appeared a single time. The rearrangement links TRBV19 to TRBJ1-2, with a weak D call TRBD1 (5 bases). Germline CDR1 and CDR2: LNHDA and SQIVND (reference sequence). CDR3 length: 14 amino acids. With 7 bases removed from V and 5 bases from J, the gap between germline ends came to 17 bases. The CDR3 DNA is TGTGCCAGTATACCCCCAGGGATCGGTTATGGCTACACCTTC. It specifies CASIPPGIGYGYTF.

This clone has just one count. The rearrangement joins TRBV18 to TRBJ2-1; 8 bases are a match to TRBD1. With 6 bases clipped from V and 4 bases from J, the junction kept 8 bases outside the gene matches. This CDR3 spans 15 amino acids. CDR1 and CDR2 (germline): KGHSH, LQKENI. CDR3 in amino acids: CASSPSDRGYNEQFF. The CDR3 DNA is TGTGCCAGCTCTCCGAGCGACAGGGGATACAATGAGCAGTTCTTC.

This rearrangement joins TRBV19 to TRBJ1-1; 7 nucleotides line up with TRBD1. V lost 9 bases, J lost 0 bases, and 4 bases stayed unmatched. This CDR3 has 13 amino acids. Germline CDR1 is LNHDA and CDR2 is SQIVND (reference sequence). The CDR3 reads CASVRGLNTEAFF. CDR3 in DNA: TGTGCCAGCGTAAGGGGGCTGAACACTGAAGCTTTCTTT.

The chain joins TRBV27 to TRBJ2-7, with TRBD2 identical over 11 bases. The CDR3 sequence is 13 residues long. The J segment lost 4 bases and the V segment lost 7 bases, leaving 3 bases of the junction unmatched. Germline CDR1 and CDR2: MNHEY and SMNVEV (reference sequence). CDR3 loop: CASMGLAEYEQYF. CDR3 nucleotides: TGTGCCAGCATGGGACTAGCGGAATACGAGCAGTACTTC.

The CDR3: CASSFGAGGNTGELFF. The CDR3 region has the DNA TGTGCCAGCAGCTTTGGAGCGGGGGGTAACACCGGGGAGCTGTTTTTT. The V call is TRBV5-4, the J call TRBJ2-2, with 9 bases fitting TRBD2. The V segment lost 2 bases and the J segment 2 bases; nucleotides outside the gene matches: 4. Germline CDR1 is SGHNT and CDR2 is YYREEE (reference sequence). There are 16 residues in the CDR3. The full variable domain, with the rest looked up from reference TRBV5-4 and TRBJ2-2, is ETGVTQSPTHLIKTRGQQVTLRCSSQSGHNTVSWYQQALGQGPQFIFQYYREEENGRGNFPPRFSGLQFPNYSSELNVNALELDDSALYLCASSFGAGGNTGELFFGEGSRLTVL.

V is TRBV6-1 and J is TRBJ1-5; tentatively, D is TRBD1 (6 bases). The CDR3 is 17 amino acids. Germline CDR1 MNHNS, CDR2 SASEGT. Deletions cut 0 bases from V and 10 bases from J, with 22 bases between. The CDR3 region is CASSEAPARGTWEPQHF. The CDR3 nucleotides read TGTGCCAGCAGTGAAGCGCCAGCCAGGGGAACCTGGGAACCCCAGCATTTT.

The rearrangement links TRBV27 to TRBJ1-2; D possibly corresponds to TRBD1 (6 bases). CDR1 MNHEY and CDR2 SMNVEV come from the germline V gene (reference sequence). V was trimmed by 6 bases and J by 8 bases, leaving 22 bases between them. CDR3 length: 15 residues. The chain's CDR3 is CASRTEGGRGSGYTF. As DNA, the CDR3 is TGTGCCAGCAGGACCGAAGGGGGTCGTGGGAGCGGCTACACCTTC.

The chain employs TRBV7-2 and TRBJ1-1; no definite D call. This CDR3 contains 13 residues. Deletions cut 5 bases from V and 2 bases from J, with 9 bases between. Germline assignment: CDR1 SGHTA and CDR2 FQGNSA. The CDR3 loop reads CASSISGNTEAFF. For the CDR3, the DNA is TGTGCCAGCAGCATTTCAGGTAACACTGAAGCTTTCTTT.

The CDR3 DNA follows: TGCGCCAGCGGGGGGGAGGGCCCCTTCATGGGGGGGACAGATACGCAGTATTTT. Encoded protein: CASGGEGPFMGGTDTQYF. This chain links TRBV10-1 with TRBJ2-3, with 7 bases that match TRBD2. Germline loops: CDR1 WNHNN, CDR2 SYGVQD (reference sequence). V was clipped by 8 bases and J by 3 bases; unmatched bases: 20. There are 18 residues in the CDR3.

The gene calls are TRBV4-1 and TRBJ2-3; D ambiguous. Germline CDR1 and CDR2: MGHRA and YSYEKL. This CDR3 is 14 amino acids long. V was clipped by 3 bases and J by 1 base, with 8 bases between them. This CDR3 is CASSQSVGTDTQYF. The DNA for the CDR3 is TGCGCCAGCAGCCAGTCTGTCGGCACAGATACGCAGTATTTT.

Concerning this clone itself: The same CDR3 arises from other DNA sequences in this sample as well. The CDR3 region has the DNA TGTGCCAGCAGCCCACAGACAGGGGGCCGGGAGACCCAGTACTTC. Translating it yields CASSPQTGGRETQYF. V gene TRBV7-9 combines with J gene TRBJ2-5; 10 bases are shared with TRBD1. With 5 bases clipped from V and 5 bases from J, the junction kept 8 bases outside the gene matches. There are 15 residues in the CDR3. From germline, CDR1 is SEHNR and CDR2 FQNEAQ (reference sequence).

The chain carries TRBV14 and TRBJ2-5, with D hard to call. V was trimmed by 3 bases and J by 4 bases, leaving 3 bases between them. The CDR3 runs to 11 residues. Germline V gene sequence: CDR1 SGHDN, CDR2 FVKESK. Here the CDR3 reads CASSQAETQYF. CDR3 nucleotides: TGTGCCAGCAGCCAGGCAGAGACCCAGTACTTC.

The CDR3 DNA sequence: TGTGCCTGGAGTTTACGGGACAGGGGCTATAATGAAAAACTGTTTTTT. This sequence encodes CAWSLRDRGYNEKLFF. This chain links TRBV30 with TRBJ1-4; 10 nucleotides agree with TRBD1. In germline, CDR1 is GTSNPN, CDR2 SVGIG (reference sequence). V trimming: 2 bases; J trimming: 4 bases; junction bases outside the gene matches: 7. The CDR3 spans 16 residues.

The V call is TRBV18, the J call TRBJ2-7; D is possibly TRBD1 (5 bases). Germline CDR1 and CDR2: KGHSH and LQKENI. This CDR3 spans 14 amino acids. V lost 2 bases, J lost 1 base, and 9 bases lay in between. This CDR3 is CASSPRTSSYEQYF. In nucleotides, the CDR3 is TGTGCCAGCTCACCAAGGACAAGTTCCTACGAGCAGTACTTC. The full variable domain, in which reference TRBV18 and TRBJ2-7 provide the parts outside the CDR3, is NAGVMQNPRHLVRRRGQEARLRCSPMKGHSHVYWYRQLPEEGLKFMVYLQKENIIDESGMPKERFSAEFPKEGPSILRIQQVVRGDSAAYFCASSPRTSSYEQYFGPGTRLTVT.

The chain combines TRBV19 with TRBJ2-7; 7 bases line up with TRBD1. Trimming took 7 bases from V and 2 from J; bases not matched to a gene: 8. This CDR3 spans 14 amino acids. Looked up from germline, CDR1 is LNHDA and CDR2 is SQIVND (reference sequence). This chain's CDR3 is CASTSTGTAYEQYF. As DNA, the CDR3 is TGTGCCAGTACCTCAACCGGGACAGCCTACGAGCAGTACTTC.

The chain couples TRBV5-1 to TRBJ2-2, with no clear D. Germline CDR1 reads SGHRS; CDR2 reads YFSETQ. V dropped 4 bases and J dropped 0 bases, with 13 bases sitting between them. There are 16 residues in the CDR3. The CDR3 DNA follows: TGCGCCAGCAGCAGGCGCGGCTCCTCGAACACCGGGGAGCTGTTTTTT. Its protein product is CASSRRGSSNTGELFF.

This sequence joins TRBV7-9 and TRBJ1-2; the match to TRBD1 covers 9 bases. CDR3 length equals 17 residues. Germline-derived CDR1 and CDR2 are SEHNR and FQNEAQ (reference sequence). The V segment lost 3 bases and the J segment 3 bases; nucleotides outside the gene matches: 11. The CDR3 DNA reads as TGTGCCAGCAGCTTGGTCACAGGGGGCCCATATCACTATGGCTACACCTTC. Its translation is CASSLVTGGPYHYGYTF.

V gene TRBV9 combines with J gene TRBJ1-5; the match to TRBD1 covers 7 bases. This CDR3 is built from 16 residues. Germline-derived CDR1 and CDR2 are SGDLS and YYNGEE. Trimming cost V 2 bases and J 5 bases; bases outside gene matches: 10. In DNA, the CDR3 is TGTGCCAGCAGCGTCGGGGCAGGGGGTTTCGATCAGCCCCAGCATTTT. Translation: CASSVGAGGFDQPQHF.

This chain joins TRBV10-2 and TRBJ2-5; TRBD2 matches 8 bases. There are 15 residues in the CDR3. V was pared by 3 bases and J by 4 bases, with 7 bases of the junction left unmatched. Germline CDR1 is WSHSY and CDR2 is SAAADI. The DNA for the CDR3 is TGCGCCAGCAGTGATGGTAGGGCGGGAGGAGAGACCCAGTACTTC. This gives the protein CASSDGRAGGETQYF.

This clone was detected only a few times. The chain couples TRBV9 to TRBJ1-2, with a tentative D call TRBD1 (5 bases). This CDR3 region has 15 residues. Trimming shortened V by 0 bases and J by 8 bases, and 17 bases separated the two germline ends. Germline V gene sequence: CDR1 SGDLS, CDR2 YYNGEE. CDR3 DNA: TGTGCCAGCAGCGTAGGACAGTCCGGTGCGGAGGGCTACACCTTC. Amino acid sequence: CASSVGQSGAEGYTF.

This clone was recorded only once. V and J are TRBV6-4 and TRBJ2-3; D ambiguous. Germline V gene data show CDR1 as MRHNA and CDR2 as SNTAGT. This CDR3 region has 13 residues. The V end was cut by 0 bases, the J end by 3 bases, with 4 bases between. The CDR3 loop reads CASSDSATDTQYF. The CDR3 DNA reads TGTGCCAGCAGTGACTCGGCTACAGATACGCAGTATTTT.